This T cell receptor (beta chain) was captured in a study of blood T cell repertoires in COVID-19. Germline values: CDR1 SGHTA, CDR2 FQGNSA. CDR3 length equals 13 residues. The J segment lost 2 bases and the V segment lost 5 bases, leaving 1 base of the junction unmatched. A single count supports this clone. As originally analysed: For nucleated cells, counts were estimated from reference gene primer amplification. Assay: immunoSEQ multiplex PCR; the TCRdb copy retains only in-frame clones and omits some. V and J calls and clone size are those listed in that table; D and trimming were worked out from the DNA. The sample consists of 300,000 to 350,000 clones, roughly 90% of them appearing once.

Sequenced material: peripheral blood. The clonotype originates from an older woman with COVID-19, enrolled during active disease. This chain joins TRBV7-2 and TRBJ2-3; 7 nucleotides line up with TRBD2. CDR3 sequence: CASSRDYTDTQYF. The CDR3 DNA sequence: TGTGCCAGCAGCCGGGACTACACAGATACGCAGTATTTT.